Each of the 21 T cell receptor beta chains below was sequenced from the same sample in a study of pediatric ulcerative colitis (dated by TCRdb to 2018 to 2020). Libraries were built with the immunoSEQ multiplex PCR assay. The clones in this table, taken by TCRdb from immuneACCESS, are in-frame only. Not every clone is retained; where verified, under half of the shortfall comes from an unresolved V gene, and the cause of the rest is unknown. A total of 30,000 or so clones appear in this sample, approximately 82% of them only once. The ten top clones hold over 3.5% of the sample. Sequenced material: blood. The receptors stem from a boy aged 5-17 years with severe ulcerative colitis.

This clone was seen only once. The chain recombines TRBV7-3 with TRBJ1-2, with TRBD1 matching 7 bases. The CDR3 covers 15 residues. Germline V gene lookup returns CDR1 SGHTA and CDR2 FQGTGA. V lost 1 base and J lost 2; bases outside the gene matches: 4. The CDR3 nucleotides read TGTGCCAGCAGCTTAAGCCAGGACAGGAACTATGGCTACACCTTC. Translation gives CASSLSQDRNYGYTF.

The chain links TRBV4-1 to TRBJ1-1; D might be TRBD1 (6 bases). The CDR3 runs 17 residues. Per the germline V gene, CDR1 is MGHRA and CDR2 is YSYEKL. V lost 0 bases, J lost 0 bases, and 14 bases lay in between. This CDR3 is CASSQEQGQGMNTEAFF. The CDR3 DNA sequence: TGCGCCAGCAGCCAAGAACAAGGGCAGGGGATGAACACTGAAGCTTTCTTT.

The chain couples TRBV6-1 to TRBJ2-2; 8 bases match TRBD2. J lost 6 bases, V lost 2 bases, and 11 bases had no gene match. The V gene's germline CDR1 is MNHNS and CDR2 SASEGT. CDR3 length: 17 residues. DNA for the CDR3: TGTGCCAGCAGTGAAAGATTTCGGGGGGGCCGTTCCGGGGAGCTGTTTTTT. Protein: CASSERFRGGRSGELFF.

This clone occurred once. This chain uses TRBV10-3 with TRBJ2-5; 11 positions agree with TRBD1. The closer fit of TRBJ2-7 to the DNA end suggests the J call may be wrong. CDR1 is ENHRY, CDR2 SYGVKD, per germline. This CDR3 contains 13 residues. The CDR3 reads CAISGTGGYEQYF. DNA for the CDR3: TGTGCCATATCCGGGACAGGGGGCTACGAGCAGTACTTC.

This chain uses TRBV6-6 with TRBJ1-5, with TRBD1 matching 11 bases. V was clipped by 6 bases and J by 6 bases; unmatched bases: 7. Germline CDR1 reads MNHNY; CDR2 reads SVGAGI (reference sequence). This CDR3 has 15 residues. The CDR3 sequence is CASSSRTGGTQPQHF. CDR3 bases: TGTGCCAGCAGCTCGAGGACAGGGGGCACTCAGCCCCAGCATTTT.

This chain connects TRBV5-1 to TRBJ2-4, with 8 bases fitting TRBD1. After removal of 3 bases from V and 0 bases from J, the junction contained 8 bases not matched to a gene. The CDR3 contains 17 residues. The germline gives CDR1 SGHRS, CDR2 YFSETQ. The CDR3 nucleotides are TGCGCCAGCAGCTCCAGCCAGGGGGCTGGAGCCAAAAACATTCAGTACTTC. This encodes CASSSSQGAGAKNIQYF.

The chain couples TRBV7-9 to TRBJ2-5, with a possible D match to TRBD2 (6 bases). Trimming shortened V by 1 base and J by 4 bases, and 16 bases separated the two germline ends. The germline gives CDR1 SEHNR, CDR2 FQNEAQ (reference sequence). The CDR3 is 16 residues long. The CDR3 region is CASSLGGGLARETQYF. In DNA, the CDR3 is TGTGCCAGCAGCTTAGGGGGAGGCTTAGCGAGAGAGACCCAGTACTTC.

This rearrangement joins TRBV6-5 to TRBJ1-3; no firm D call. CDR3 length equals 16 residues. Looked up from germline, CDR1 is MNHEY and CDR2 is SVGAGI. The V gene lost 2 bases and the J gene lost 0 bases, with 11 bases spanning the gap. DNA of the CDR3: TGTGCCAGCAGTTACAATCCCGCAGTCTCTGGAAACACCATATATTTT. It is translated as CASSYNPAVSGNTIYF.

The chain has TRBV7-6 and TRBJ1-1; possibly TRBD1 for D (6 bases). This CDR3 comprises 15 residues. Germline values: CDR1 SGHVS, CDR2 FNYEAQ. Deletions cut 2 bases from V and 1 base from J, with 11 bases between. The chain's CDR3 is CASSLQVQGNTEAFF. The CDR3 nucleotides read TGTGCCAGCAGCTTACAGGTACAGGGGAACACTGAAGCTTTCTTT.

V is TRBV18 and J is TRBJ2-3; no clear D gene. The germline gives CDR1 KGHSH, CDR2 LQKENI. The CDR3 contains 13 residues. Trimming removed 3 bases from V and 0 bases from J, with 4 bases in between. The CDR3 DNA reads TGTGCCAGCTCACCCTCTAGCACAGATACGCAGTATTTT. It specifies CASSPSSTDTQYF.

The gene calls are TRBV4-3 and TRBJ2-1; perhaps D is TRBD1 or TRBD2 (6 bases each). Deletions cut 1 base from V and 7 bases from J, with 17 bases between. There are 16 residues in the CDR3. The germline V gene has CDR1 LGHNA and CDR2 YSLEER. CDR3 loop: CASSQVGQGRLNEQFF. The DNA for the CDR3 is TGCGCCAGCAGCCAAGTAGGGCAGGGGAGGTTGAATGAGCAGTTCTTC.

The chain is built from TRBV25-1 and TRBJ1-2; D uncertain. V lost 2 bases and J 8 bases, leaving 9 bases between the germline ends. The CDR3 contains 12 residues. Germline CDR1 MGHDK, CDR2 SYGVNS. CDR3 region: CASSERRLGYTF. In nucleotides, the CDR3 is TGTGCCAGCAGTGAAAGGCGTCTGGGCTACACCTTC.

V usage is TRBV6-6 and J usage is TRBJ1-2; TRBD1 is a possible D gene (5 bases). Trimming shortened V by 6 bases and J by 8 bases, and 16 bases separated the two germline ends. CDR3 length: 13 residues. Looked up from germline, CDR1 is MNHNY and CDR2 is SVGAGI (reference sequence). CDR3 residues: CASRLTDTYGYTF. In DNA form, the CDR3 reads TGTGCCAGCAGGCTGACAGACACGTACGGCTACACCTTC.

This chain joins TRBV27 and TRBJ2-1; TRBD1 or TRBD2 may be the D gene (7 bases each). Germline values: CDR1 MNHEY, CDR2 SMNVEV (reference sequence). With 5 bases removed from V and 10 bases from J, the gap between germline ends came to 18 bases. The CDR3 has 14 amino acids. The CDR3 is CASSAITGEGEQFF. CDR3 bases: TGTGCCAGCAGTGCCATAACAGGGGAGGGGGAGCAGTTCTTC.

This sequence joins TRBV4-3 and TRBJ2-7; 8 nucleotides agree with TRBD1. This CDR3 is built from 15 residues. V was clipped by 4 bases and J by 3 bases; unmatched bases: 8. Germline-derived CDR1 and CDR2 are LGHNA and YSLEER. The CDR3: CASSLDRGSIYEQYF. CDR3 bases: TGCGCCAGCAGCCTAGACAGGGGATCTATCTACGAGCAGTACTTC.

This clone has a single count. The rearrangement links TRBV2 to TRBJ1-4; perhaps TRBD1 as D (5 bases). This CDR3 is built from 15 residues. CDR1 and CDR2 from the germline V gene are SNHLY and FYNNEI. Between the trimmed V and J ends, which lost 0 bases and 8 bases, there was a span of 13 bases. The chain's CDR3 is CASSEANQGKEKLFF. The CDR3 nucleotides are TGTGCCAGCAGTGAAGCCAACCAGGGTAAAGAAAAACTGTTTTTT.

This clone has only a few counts. V usage is TRBV5-1 and J usage is TRBJ1-1; D uncertain. V lost 2 bases to trimming and J lost 5 bases, with 13 bases between them. The CDR3 contains 14 residues. Germline lookup yields CDR1 SGHRS and CDR2 YFSETQ. In DNA, the CDR3 is TGCGCCAGCAGCTTCAACCTGGGTGGTACTGAAGCTTTCTTT. Protein product: CASSFNLGGTEAFF.

The rearrangement joins TRBV29-1 to TRBJ2-4; D unclear. The V gene lost 7 bases and the J gene lost 5 bases, with 9 bases spanning the gap. Germline V CDR1 and CDR2: SQVTM, ANQGSEA. The length of the CDR3 is 11 residues. The CDR3 reads CSALSENIQYF. DNA for the CDR3: TGCAGCGCCCTAAGTGAAAACATTCAGTACTTC.

The J gene is TRBJ1-1, the V gene TRBV14; D not certain. The V end was cut by 4 bases, the J end by 1 base, with 7 bases between. Germline assignment: CDR1 SGHDN and CDR2 FVKESK. The CDR3 runs 13 residues. CDR3 residues: CASSPVPNTEAFF. CDR3 DNA: TGTGCCAGCAGCCCGGTTCCGAACACTGAAGCTTTCTTT.

The chain links TRBV10-1 to TRBJ1-1; no definite D call. The CDR3 length is 14 residues. V was cut by 4 bases and J by 1 base, with 10 bases left in between. Germline CDR1 is WNHNN and CDR2 is SYGVQD (reference sequence). CDR3 sequence: CASSVQRQNTEAFF. The CDR3 coding sequence is TGCGCCAGCAGTGTTCAGCGGCAGAACACTGAAGCTTTCTTT.

This clone was recorded only once. V is TRBV13 and J is TRBJ1-3; D ambiguous. This CDR3 has 15 residues. The germline CDR1 and CDR2 sequences are PRHDT and FYEKMQ (reference sequence). With 2 bases removed from V and 3 bases from J, the gap between germline ends came to 11 bases. CDR3 amino acids: CASSLLQGGGNTIYF. The CDR3 bases are TGTGCCAGCAGCTTACTTCAAGGTGGTGGAAACACCATATATTTT.